These 5 T cell receptor beta chains came from one sample sequenced in a study of T cells after yellow fever vaccination. TCRdb processed the 5' RACE reads anew with MiXCR; each CDR3 protein has one entry. The profile shows around 360,000 distinct CDR3 sequences, under 14% of them singletons. Sequenced here: PBMCs, sampled on the day of the first yellow fever vaccination. These receptor sequences come from a man aged 18 to 30 who received the YFV17D yellow fever vaccine.

This clonotype was observed many times. The gene calls are TRBV7-2 and TRBJ1-1, with a possible D match to TRBD1 (5 bases). CDR1 is SGHTA and CDR2 is FQGNSA in the germline V gene. The CDR3 spans 15 residues. Trimming removed 5 bases from V and 1 base from J, with 14 bases in between. This CDR3 is CASSPLGVRNTEAFF. CDR3 bases: TGTGCCAGCAGCCCACTAGGGGTAAGGAACACTGAAGCTTTCTTT. The whole variable domain, filled in from reference TRBV7-2 and TRBJ1-1, reads GAGVSQSPSNKVTEKGKDVELRCDPISGHTALYWYRQSLGQGLEFLIYFQGNSAPDKSGLPSDRFSAERTGGSVSTLTIQRTQQEDSAVYLCASSPLGVRNTEAFFGQGTRLTVV.

The table lists this clonotype with many counts. The chain employs TRBV5-4 and TRBJ2-1; D gene uncertain. The CDR3 extends over 11 amino acids. V lost 3 bases to trimming and J lost 7 bases, with 5 bases between them. The germline gives CDR1 SGHNT, CDR2 YYREEE (reference sequence). The CDR3 region has the DNA TGTGCCAGCAGCTGGGGTAATGAGCAGTTCTTC. This codes for CASSWGNEQFF.

This clonotype has a count of ten or more. The chain links TRBV11-2 to TRBJ1-6; D gene uncertain. V lost 5 bases to trimming and J lost 5 bases, with 7 bases between them. There are 13 residues in the CDR3. In germline, CDR1 is SGHAT, CDR2 FQNNGV. In DNA form, the CDR3 reads TGTGCCAGCAGCCTGGTGGATAATTCACCCCTCCACTTT. Residues: CASSLVDNSPLHF.

The rearrangement uses TRBV6-2 or TRBV6-3 and TRBJ1-5, with unresolved D. Germline V gene lookup returns CDR1 MNHEY and CDR2 SVGEGT. The CDR3 consists of 14 residues. The germline V and J ends were trimmed by 0 bases and 10 bases, with 13 bases remaining between them. CDR3 sequence (DNA): TGTGCCAGCAGTTACTCTCGGACTAGTAAACCCCAGCATTTT. This translates into CASSYSRTSKPQHF.

This clonotype was observed at least ten times. The chain carries TRBV20-1 and TRBJ1-1; D unresolved. Trimming pared 1 base from V and 0 bases from J, leaving 6 bases between. Germline V CDR1 and CDR2: DFQATT, SNEGSKA (reference sequence). The CDR3 runs 13 residues. The CDR3 loop reads CSARAGMNTEAFF. CDR3 in DNA: TGCAGTGCTAGAGCCGGCATGAACACTGAAGCTTTCTTT.